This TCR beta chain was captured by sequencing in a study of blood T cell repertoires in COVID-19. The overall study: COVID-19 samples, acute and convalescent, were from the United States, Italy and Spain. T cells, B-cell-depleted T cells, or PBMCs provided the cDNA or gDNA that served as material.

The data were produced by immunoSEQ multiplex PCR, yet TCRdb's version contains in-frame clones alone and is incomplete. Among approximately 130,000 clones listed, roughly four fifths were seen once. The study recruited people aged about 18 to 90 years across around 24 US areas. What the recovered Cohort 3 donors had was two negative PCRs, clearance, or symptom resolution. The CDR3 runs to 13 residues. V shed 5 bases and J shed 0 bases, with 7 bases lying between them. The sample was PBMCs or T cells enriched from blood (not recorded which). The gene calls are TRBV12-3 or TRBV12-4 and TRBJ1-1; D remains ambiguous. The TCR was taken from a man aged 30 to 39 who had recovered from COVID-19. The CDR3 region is CASSQAVNTEAFF. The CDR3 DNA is TGTGCCAGCAGTCAGGCAGTGAACACTGAAGCTTTCTTT.